This paragraph reports one TCR beta chain. What it recognizes is unknown. The donors were members of the roughly 120-subject validation cohort (separate from the approximately 670-subject first cohort). This sample stems from a study of cytomegalovirus exposure and HLA in healthy donors. Study-wide findings and caveats: A subsequent analysis found that TCR clusters from the first cohort also tended to co-occur in the 110 or so validation repertoires, with roughly 95% of cluster scores above 0. As confirmed in vitro, a few CMV-associated chains were specific for CMV antigens.

There are 15 residues in the CDR3. Trimming at V came to 2 bases and at J to 7 bases, leaving 9 bases not matched to a gene. Germline CDR1 SEHNR, CDR2 FQNEAQ (reference sequence). The protocol was immunoSEQ multiplex PCR, while the TCRdb copy is restricted to in-frame clones and leaves out a portion. In the table there are roughly 120,000 clones, roughly nine tenths of which are singletons. The chain couples TRBV7-9 to TRBJ2-3; 7 nucleotides agree with TRBD2. Sequenced: PBMCs. The TCR was taken from a woman in her late teens or twenties in good health and CMV-seronegative. The CDR3 DNA follows: TGTGCCAGCAGCTTATTCGGGACTAATATAAATACGCAGTATTTT. Translation gives CASSLFGTNINTQYF.